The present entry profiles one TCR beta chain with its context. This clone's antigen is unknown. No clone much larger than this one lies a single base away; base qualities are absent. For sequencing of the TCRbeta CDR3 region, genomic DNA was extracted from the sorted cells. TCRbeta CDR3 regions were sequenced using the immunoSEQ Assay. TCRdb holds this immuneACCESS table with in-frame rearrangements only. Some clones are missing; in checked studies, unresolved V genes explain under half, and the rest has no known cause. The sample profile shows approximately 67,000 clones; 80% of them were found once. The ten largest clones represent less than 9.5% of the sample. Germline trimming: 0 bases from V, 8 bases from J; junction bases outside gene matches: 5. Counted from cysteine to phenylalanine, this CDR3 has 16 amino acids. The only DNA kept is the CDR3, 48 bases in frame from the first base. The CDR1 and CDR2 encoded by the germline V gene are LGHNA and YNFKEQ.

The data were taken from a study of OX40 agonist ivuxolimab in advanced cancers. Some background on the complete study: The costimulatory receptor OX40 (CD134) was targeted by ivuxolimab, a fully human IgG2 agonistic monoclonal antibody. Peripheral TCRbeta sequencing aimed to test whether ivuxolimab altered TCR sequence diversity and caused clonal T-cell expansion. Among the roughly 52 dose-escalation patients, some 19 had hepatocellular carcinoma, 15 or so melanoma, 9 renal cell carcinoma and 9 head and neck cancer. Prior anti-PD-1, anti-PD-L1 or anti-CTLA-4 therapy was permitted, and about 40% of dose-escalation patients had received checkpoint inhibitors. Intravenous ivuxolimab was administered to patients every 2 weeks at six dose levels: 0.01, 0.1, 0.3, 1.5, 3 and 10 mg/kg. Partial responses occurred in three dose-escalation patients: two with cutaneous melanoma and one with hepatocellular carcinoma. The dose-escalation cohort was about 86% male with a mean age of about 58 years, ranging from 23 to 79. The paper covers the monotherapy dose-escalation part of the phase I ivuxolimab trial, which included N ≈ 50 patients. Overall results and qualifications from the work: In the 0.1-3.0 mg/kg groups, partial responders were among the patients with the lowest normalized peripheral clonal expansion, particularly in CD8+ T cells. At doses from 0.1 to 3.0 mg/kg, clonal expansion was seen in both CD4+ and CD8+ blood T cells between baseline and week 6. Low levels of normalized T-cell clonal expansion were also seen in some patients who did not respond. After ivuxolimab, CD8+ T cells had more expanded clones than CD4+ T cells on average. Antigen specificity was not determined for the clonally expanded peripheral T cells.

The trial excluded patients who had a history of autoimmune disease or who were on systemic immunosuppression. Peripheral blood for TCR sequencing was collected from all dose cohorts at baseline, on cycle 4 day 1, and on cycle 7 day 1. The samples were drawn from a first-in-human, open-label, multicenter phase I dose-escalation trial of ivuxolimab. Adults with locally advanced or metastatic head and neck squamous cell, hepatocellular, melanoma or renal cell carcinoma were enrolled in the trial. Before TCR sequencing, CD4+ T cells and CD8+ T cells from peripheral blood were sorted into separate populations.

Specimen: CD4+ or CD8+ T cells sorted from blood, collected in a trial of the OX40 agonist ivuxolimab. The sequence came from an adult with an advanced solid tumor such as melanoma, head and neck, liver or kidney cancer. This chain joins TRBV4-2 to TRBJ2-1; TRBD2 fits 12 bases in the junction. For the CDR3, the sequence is CASSQETSGSLHEQFF. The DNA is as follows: TGTGCCAGCAGCCAAGAGACTAGCGGGAGCCTACATGAGCAGTTCTTC.